This TCR beta chain comes out of a study of blood T cell repertoires in COVID-19 (dated by TCRdb to about 2020). Background for the entire study: Samples covering the acute and convalescent phases of COVID-19 were provided by collaborators in the United States, Italy and Spain. The prospective study material was composed of cDNA or gDNA derived from T cells, B-cell-depleted T cells, or PBMCs. The dataset comprised deeply sampled blood TCRbeta repertoires from subjects exposed to, actively infected with, or recovered from COVID-19. The repertoires were released in a freely available public database meant as a resource for research on the immune response to SARS-CoV-2. Samples came from the ongoing ImmuneRACE study (first 160 participants) plus 1,254 subjects from 6 global collaborators. The sample metadata nearly always contained a de-identified subject ID, COVID-19 status, age in years and sex. HLA class I and class II types, where available, came from metadata supplied by the sample provider rather than from assay-based typing. On the study overall, not on this receptor specifically: Clinical and demographic metadata were provided uncurated, with the amount varying by source and participant.

TCRbeta CDR3 regions were amplified from genomic DNA by means of the immunoSEQ Assay, a bias-controlled multiplex PCR. Concerning the study's data processing: The number of nucleated cells in each sample was estimated from the amplification of reference gene primers within the assay. To quantify the absolute abundance of each unique TCRbeta CDR3 rearrangement, sequence reads were collapsed and filtered. For each sample, productive Simpson clonality was calculated as the square root of Simpson's diversity index over productive rearrangements. TCRdb stores this immuneACCESS table with in-frame sequences only. Part of the clones is absent; in the studies checked, under half of the shortfall reflects unresolved V genes, and no reason is known for the rest. From that table come the V and J calls and clone size; the DNA was used to work out D and trimming. The table for this sample lists 120,000 to 150,000 clones; about 90% of them were counted only once. Clones ranked in the top ten supply roughly 3.9% of the sample.

Participants in the prospective study were enrolled through a virtual design, were aged roughly 18 to 90 years, and lived in roughly 24 United States geographic areas. In the prospective study, cohorts were assigned on the basis of participant-reported clinical history obtained from a screening survey and a study questionnaire. Exposed participants were defined as having been in contact with someone with a PCR-confirmed or clinician-diagnosed COVID-19 case within 2 weeks of study entry. Mobile phlebotomists in the prospective study collected whole blood, serum and a nasopharyngeal or oropharyngeal swab from every participant. Over a roughly two-month period, participants in the prospective study had the option of providing additional blood draws and questionnaires. Blood samples from the prospective study were shipped frozen or at room temperature prior to DNA extraction. Concerning this clone itself: Its antigen is still unknown. The sample holds no much larger clone one base away, and base qualities are not on file.

Per the germline V gene, SGHRS is the CDR1 and YFSETQ is the CDR2. CDR3 length: 14 amino acids, cysteine to phenylalanine. The entry retains the CDR3 DNA only, 42 bases that are in frame from base 1. Germline trimming: 4 bases from V, 9 bases from J; junction bases outside gene matches: 5. Rearrangement joined TRBV5-1 to TRBJ1-6; 9 bases in between match TRBD1. This sequence was found in a woman aged 40 to 50 who had been exposed to COVID-19. The sample consisted of PBMCs or T cells enriched from blood (not recorded which). The CDR3 protein sequence reads: CASSEDRGGSPLHF. The DNA reads TGCGCCAGCAGCGAGGACAGGGGAGGTTCACCCCTCCACTTT.